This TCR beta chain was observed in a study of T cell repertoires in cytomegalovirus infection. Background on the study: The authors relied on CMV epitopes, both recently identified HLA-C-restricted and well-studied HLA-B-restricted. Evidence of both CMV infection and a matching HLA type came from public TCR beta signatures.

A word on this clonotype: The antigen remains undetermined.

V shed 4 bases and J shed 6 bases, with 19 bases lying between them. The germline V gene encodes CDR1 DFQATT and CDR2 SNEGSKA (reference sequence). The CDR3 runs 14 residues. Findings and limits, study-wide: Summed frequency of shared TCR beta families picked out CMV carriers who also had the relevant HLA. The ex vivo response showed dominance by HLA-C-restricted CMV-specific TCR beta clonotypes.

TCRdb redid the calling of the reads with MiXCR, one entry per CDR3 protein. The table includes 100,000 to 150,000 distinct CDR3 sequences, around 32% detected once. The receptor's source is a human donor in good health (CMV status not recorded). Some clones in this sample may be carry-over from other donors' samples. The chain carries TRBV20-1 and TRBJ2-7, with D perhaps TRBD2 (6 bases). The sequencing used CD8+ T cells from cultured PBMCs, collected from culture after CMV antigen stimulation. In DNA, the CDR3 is TGCAGTGCTACACGTCCGGGACTGGACTCCGAGCAGTACTTC. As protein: CSATRPGLDSEQYF.